Listed below are T cell receptor beta chains from one sample, sequenced in a study of beta chain features in type 1 diabetes. Clones were read by immunoSEQ multiplex PCR, and TCRdb kept only the in-frame ones, dropping some. Seen here are about half a million clones, over 9.5% observed once, and the top ten hold 0.046%. Sequencing used naive CD4+ T cells from blood. The receptors stem from a woman between 18 and 29 years old in good health. The CDR3 runs from the conserved cysteine through the conserved F or W. A D gene is named only where the DNA matches it firmly. Clone sizes are given selectively: once, few, many, or a class where the clone is expanded.

CDR3	DNA	V	length	size	J	D
CASSPAGGHEQFF	TGTGCCAGCTCACCAGCAGGGGGCCATGAGCAGTTCTTC	TRBV18	13	few	TRBJ2-1	TRBD1
CASSVEAQKGSGNTIYF	TGTGCCAGCAGCGTAGAGGCCCAAAAGGGATCTGGAAACACCATATATTTT	TRBV9	17	few	TRBJ1-3	-
CASSKRAGKPDEQFF	TGTGCCAGCAGCAAAAGGGCAGGGAAACCCGATGAGCAGTTCTTC	TRBV7-2	15	few	TRBJ2-1	-
CASSPVPTGSYEQYF	TGCGCCAGCAGCCCGGTCCCCACAGGTTCCTACGAGCAGTACTTC	TRBV5-1	15	few	TRBJ2-7	-
CASSRGLARETQYF	TGCGCCAGCAGCCGGGGACTAGCGCGGGAGACCCAGTACTTC	TRBV4-1	14	-	TRBJ2-5	TRBD2
CASSPGILRNIQYF	TGTGCCAGCAGCCCGGGGATACTAAGGAACATTCAGTACTTC	TRBV5-6	14	few	TRBJ2-4	-
CASSPMIANTEAFF	TGCGCCAGCAGCCCTATGATAGCGAACACTGAAGCTTTCTTT	TRBV5-1	14	-	TRBJ1-1	-
CASSLISGRQETQYF	TGTGCCAGCAGCTTAATAAGCGGAAGACAAGAGACCCAGTACTTC	TRBV11-2	15	-	TRBJ2-5	-
CATSSLRGQRGTNEKLFF	TGTGCCACCAGCTCCCTCAGGGGACAACGGGGAACTAATGAAAAACTGTTTTTT	TRBV15	18	-	TRBJ1-4	-
CASSGGAGKNIQYF	TGTGCCAGCAGCGGGGGTGCTGGCAAAAACATTCAGTACTTC	TRBV7-6	14	few	TRBJ2-4	-
CASSLAGAGGQETQYF	TGTGCCAGCAGCTTAGCTGGGGCGGGAGGACAAGAGACCCAGTACTTC	TRBV7-6	16	-	TRBJ2-5	TRBD2
CASSDENRGSYNEQFF	TGTGCCAGTAGCGATGAAAACAGGGGGTCCTACAATGAGCAGTTCTTC	TRBV19	16	-	TRBJ2-1	TRBD1
CASSLLGADRNQPQHF	TGTGCCAGCAGCTTACTAGGGGCCGATCGCAATCAGCCCCAGCATTTT	TRBV7-9	16	few	TRBJ1-5	-
CASSRQGSEQYF	TGTGCCAGCAGCCGACAGGGATCCGAGCAGTACTTC	TRBV7-2	12	few	TRBJ2-7	TRBD1
CASGTGDSTDTQYF	TGTGCCAGCGGCACGGGGGATAGCACAGATACGCAGTATTTT	TRBV5-4	14	-	TRBJ2-3	-
CATSSPGGNQPQHF	TGTGCCACCAGCAGTCCGGGAGGCAATCAGCCCCAGCATTTT	TRBV15	14	many	TRBJ1-5	-
CASSSQASYEQYF	TGTGCCAGCAGTTCCCAAGCGTCCTACGAGCAGTACTTC	TRBV27	13	-	TRBJ2-7	-
CASSVVGGGISGNTIYF	TGTGCCAGCAGCGTAGTTGGCGGAGGGATCTCTGGAAACACCATATATTTT	TRBV9	17	-	TRBJ1-3	-
CASSSRTGREQYF	TGTGCCAGCAGCTCGCGGACAGGGAGAGAGCAGTACTTC	TRBV14	13	few	TRBJ2-7	TRBD1
CASSDGWSAPNTEAFF	TGTGCCAGCAGCGACGGTTGGTCAGCTCCGAACACTGAAGCTTTCTTT	TRBV9	16	-	TRBJ1-1	-
CSVLGGTGISYGYTF	TGCAGCGTTTTAGGCGGGACGGGTATCAGCTATGGCTACACCTTC	TRBV29-1	15	-	TRBJ1-2	-
CASSVGQESYEQYF	TGTGCCAGCAGCGTCGGACAGGAAAGCTACGAGCAGTACTTC	TRBV9	14	-	TRBJ2-7	TRBD1
CSAGRADTQYF	TGCAGTGCTGGGAGGGCAGATACGCAGTATTTT	TRBV20-1	11	-	TRBJ2-3	TRBD2
CASTSGADTQYF	TGTGCCAGCACCTCGGGGGCAGATACGCAGTATTTT	TRBV5-4	12	few	TRBJ2-3	-
CASSLRTSGLGNEQFF	TGTGCCAGCTCACTTCGGACTAGCGGGCTGGGGAATGAGCAGTTCTTC	TRBV18	16	-	TRBJ2-1	TRBD2
CASSYLGEKLFF	TGTGCCAGCAGTTACTTGGGTGAAAAACTGTTTTTT	TRBV6-5	12	-	TRBJ1-4	-
CASVSGLLDTQYF	TGTGCCAGCGTGTCGGGATTATTAGATACGCAGTATTTT	TRBV27	13	few	TRBJ2-3	-
CASSPQGYSYNEQFF	TGTGCCAGCTCTCCACAGGGGTACTCCTACAATGAGCAGTTCTTC	TRBV18	15	-	TRBJ2-1	TRBD1
CASSPQLAGARNEQFF	TGTGCCAGCTCACCCCAACTAGCGGGAGCGCGCAATGAGCAGTTCTTC	TRBV18	16	-	TRBJ2-1	TRBD2
CASSSSPNPNYGYTF	TGCGCCAGCAGCAGTTCTCCCAACCCTAACTATGGCTACACCTTC	TRBV4-1	15	-	TRBJ1-2	-
CASSRGTGGSGANVLTF	TGTGCCAGCAGCCGAGGGACAGGGGGCTCTGGGGCCAACGTCCTGACTTTC	TRBV13	17	few	TRBJ2-6	TRBD1
CASSYSRSASPLHF	TGTGCCAGCAGTTACTCGAGGTCAGCTTCACCCCTCCACTTT	TRBV6-5	14	-	TRBJ1-6	-
CASSPNTGELFF	TGTGCCAGCAGCCCAAACACCGGGGAGCTGTTTTTT	TRBV7-2	12	few	TRBJ2-2	-
CASSLEAGNEQFF	TGCGCCAGCAGCTTGGAGGCGGGCAATGAGCAGTTCTTC	TRBV5-1	13	-	TRBJ2-1	-
CASSHFGVVTGELFF	TGTGCCAGCAGTCACTTCGGGGTCGTCACCGGGGAGCTGTTTTTT	TRBV7-9	15	-	TRBJ2-2	-
CASSVGRGSYNEQFF	TGTGCCAGCAGCGTAGGCCGGGGCTCCTACAATGAGCAGTTCTTC	TRBV9	15	few	TRBJ2-1	-
CASSPGFTGETQYF	TGTGCCAGCTCACCAGGGTTCACGGGGGAGACCCAGTACTTC	TRBV18	14	few	TRBJ2-5	-